Following are 10 T cell receptor beta chains from one sample sequenced in a study of T cell changes during pregnancy in multiple sclerosis. Sequencing used immunoSEQ multiplex PCR; TCRdb keeps in-frame clones, though not all of them. The data contain around 16,000 clones, about 83% of them singletons. Sample: CD8+ T cells from peripheral blood mononuclear cells, taken after pregnancy. The receptor set was obtained from a female donor in good health, enrolled as a control in a pregnancy study.

This rearrangement joins TRBV11-2 to TRBJ2-3, with a possible D match to TRBD2 (6 bases). Trimming stripped 0 bases from V and 5 bases from J, with 15 bases between. Germline CDR1 and CDR2: SGHAT and FQNNGV. CDR3 length: 16 residues. CDR3 sequence: CASSLEHFGGEDTQYF. Here the CDR3 DNA reads TGTGCCAGCAGCTTAGAGCACTTCGGGGGAGAAGATACGCAGTATTTT.

The J gene is TRBJ2-1, the V gene TRBV4-3; D possibly corresponds to TRBD1 (5 bases). Germline V CDR1 and CDR2: LGHNA, YSLEER. V lost 0 bases, J lost 1 base, and 10 bases lay in between. This CDR3 comprises 16 residues. CDR3 in DNA: TGCGCCAGCAGCCAAGATACCCAGGGTTCCTACAATGAGCAGTTCTTC. It translates to CASSQDTQGSYNEQFF.

This chain uses TRBV10-3 with TRBJ2-2, with 14 bases that match TRBD2. CDR1 and CDR2 from the germline V gene are ENHRY and SYGVKD. V was clipped by 6 bases and J by 7 bases; unmatched bases: 7. The CDR3 is 16 residues long. The DNA for the CDR3 is TGTGCCATCAGGAAGACTAGCGGGAGGGTCGACGGGGAGCTGTTTTTT. Its protein product is CAIRKTSGRVDGELFF.

Here the CDR3 DNA reads TGTGCCAGCAGCAACCGACTAGCGGGAGATGAGGAGACCCAGTACTTC. This translates into CASSNRLAGDEETQYF. The chain is built from TRBV7-9 and TRBJ2-5, with 12 bases lining up with TRBD2. Germline CDR1 SEHNR, CDR2 FQNEAQ (reference sequence). The CDR3 sequence is 16 residues long. With 5 bases clipped from V and 5 bases from J, the junction kept 9 bases outside the gene matches.

This chain uses TRBV16 with TRBJ1-2; D is unclear. Germline V gene lookup returns CDR1 KGHSY and CDR2 FQNENV. CDR3 size: 14 residues. Trimming removed 0 bases at V and 4 bases at J, with 9 bases between. CDR3 sequence reads: CASSQSLESYGYTF. The CDR3 nucleotides read TGTGCCAGCAGCCAATCGCTCGAGAGCTATGGCTACACCTTC.

J is TRBJ1-4 and V is TRBV6-1, with D possibly being TRBD1 (5 bases). Germline V gene sequence: CDR1 MNHNS, CDR2 SASEGT. The CDR3 loop spans 14 amino acids. The V and J ends lost 1 base and 7 bases respectively, with 10 bases between them. CDR3 nucleotide sequence: TGTGCCAGCAGTGAAGGGGGCGGTGGTGAAAAACTGTTTTTT. Its translation: CASSEGGGGEKLFF.

The chain employs TRBV6-4 and TRBJ2-3; 9 bases fit TRBD2. The germline V gene encodes CDR1 MRHNA and CDR2 SNTAGT. This CDR3 has 15 residues. Losses at the gene ends were 3 bases for V and 2 bases for J; bases not matched to a gene: 3. This CDR3 is CASSEGGGDTDTQYF. For the CDR3, the DNA is TGTGCCAGCAGTGAAGGCGGGGGGGACACAGATACGCAGTATTTT.

The chain is built from TRBV6-1 and TRBJ1-5; no firm D call. The germline V and J ends were trimmed by 3 bases and 3 bases, with 9 bases remaining between them. This CDR3 contains 14 residues. Germline CDR1 reads MNHNS; CDR2 reads SASEGT. The CDR3 bases are TGTGCCAGCAGTGATAGCGGGTACAATCAGCCCCAGCATTTT. Its protein product is CASSDSGYNQPQHF.

The V and J genes are TRBV5-1 and TRBJ2-2; D call uncertain. Germline loops: CDR1 SGHRS, CDR2 YFSETQ. CDR3 size: 17 residues. V lost 4 bases and J 3 bases, leaving 19 bases between the germline ends. In DNA, the CDR3 is TGCGCCAGCAGCCCGGAGAGGCTGGGTATAGACACCGGGGAGCTGTTTTTT. Its translation: CASSPERLGIDTGELFF.

The rearrangement links TRBV12-2 to TRBJ2-3; the table names TRBD2, a call not compared with the DNA. TRBV12-2 is noted as a pseudogene. The CDR3 length is 14 residues. The DNA for the CDR3 is TGTGCAAGTCGCCCACGGGATAGCACAGATACGCAGTATTTT. Its translation is CASRPRDSTDTQYF.